Listed below are T cell receptor beta chains from one sample, sequenced in a study of CXCR3-negative and CXCR3-positive naive CD8 T cells. TCRdb derives one entry per CDR3 protein from the 5' RACE reads, leaving out DNA. The sample's table shows 20,000 to 25,000 distinct CDR3 sequences. The sample consisted of memory CD8+ T cells from blood. These receptors all come from a human donor in good health. Some clones in this sample may be carry-over from other donors' samples. The CDR3 runs from the conserved cysteine through the conserved F or W. Fields, in order: clone size, J gene, V gene, CDR3 protein. The size entry is marked missing in some rows and otherwise reads once, few, many or a size class.

medium-sized	TRBJ2-1	TRBV19	CASSTRDIFRQFF
.	TRBJ2-1	TRBV19	CASSIDSREGEQFF
.	TRBJ2-1	TRBV6-4	CASSDSIGDGRFLQFF
.	TRBJ2-1	TRBV28	CASGQGGSNEQFF
.	TRBJ2-5	TRBV7-9	CASSLLGARETQYF
.	TRBJ1-1	TRBV19	CASSIGRVNTEAFF
.	TRBJ2-1	TRBV6-2/TRBV6-3	CASSTGLTSSTTYNEQFF
.	TRBJ2-1	TRBV12-3/TRBV12-4	CASRRTSGKGNEQFF
.	TRBJ2-7	TRBV29-1	CSVEGVGSYEQYF
.	TRBJ1-6	TRBV28	CASSIPGGQGQSPPHF
.	TRBJ2-3	TRBV7-8	CASSLAGAVAPRTDTQYF
.	TRBJ2-1	TRBV3-1	CASSQVDQISSYNEQFF
.	TRBJ2-7	TRBV2	CASSDDRTSGTYEQYF
.	TRBJ1-1	TRBV3-1	CASSHGGDVVDLTEAFF
.	TRBJ2-1	TRBV27	CASSPEGLYNEQFF
.	TRBJ2-7	TRBV29-1	CSVKGGGDATFYEQYF
.	TRBJ2-5	TRBV5-1	CASRPAGRETQYF
medium-sized	TRBJ2-1	TRBV9	CASSVAGGRPSGSYNEQFF
.	TRBJ2-1	TRBV4-3	CASSQDRSRLIDEQFF
.	TRBJ2-3	TRBV11-3	CASSLETPDTQYF
.	TRBJ2-7	TRBV25-1	CASTGWDSTYEQYF
.	TRBJ2-1	TRBV5-1	CASMPPAGNEQFF
.	TRBJ1-2	TRBV29-1	CSVESKTDGYTF
.	TRBJ2-7	TRBV2	CASSELNTGTGPYEQYF
.	TRBJ2-1	TRBV7-2	CASSLEGAPYNEQFF
.	TRBJ2-1	TRBV5-1	CASSLALGDNEQFF
.	TRBJ2-5	TRBV6-2/TRBV6-3	CASSIGTSGEETQYF
.	TRBJ1-2	TRBV10-1	CASSDGPGHGYTF
.	TRBJ2-2	TRBV29-1	CSVGQTNTGELFF
.	TRBJ1-1	TRBV6-5	CASSLTGANTEAFF
medium-sized	TRBJ1-4	TRBV14	CASSQEGRSNEKLFF
.	TRBJ2-1	TRBV4-2	CASSQPGGEHNEQFF
.	TRBJ2-1	TRBV12-3/TRBV12-4	CASSFVPLTGGSYNEQFF
.	TRBJ2-7	TRBV29-1	CSVEARPGADYEQYF
.	TRBJ1-5	TRBV7-9	CASSLDPGSGNQPQHF
.	TRBJ2-3	TRBV7-3	CASSPSGGMADTQYF
.	TRBJ2-5	TRBV7-6	CASSPDLKETQYF
.	TRBJ1-5	TRBV28	CASSLGQGLRQPQHF
.	TRBJ2-3	TRBV7-2	CASSLPSDTQYF